These 6 T cell receptor beta chains share one sample of origin, sequenced in a study of cytomegalovirus exposure and HLA in healthy donors. 13 Jbeta primers and 60 Vbeta primers were used for the PCR. Data came from immunoSEQ multiplex PCR; TCRdb stores just in-frame clones and leaves some out. The sample yields about 100,000 clones, 70% to 80% seen once. Sample: PBMCs. Every receptor here comes from a woman aged 55-69 years in good health and CMV-seropositive.

The chain links TRBV11-2 to TRBJ1-1; 7 nucleotides line up with TRBD1. The V gene's germline CDR1 is SGHAT and CDR2 FQNNGV. With V trimmed by 2 bases and J by 8 bases, 8 bases remained unmatched. The CDR3 runs 14 residues. CDR3 in DNA: TGTGCCAGCAGCTTAATTGGCAGGGGGAGAGAAGCTTTCTTT. This sequence encodes CASSLIGRGREAFF.

V usage is TRBV19 and J usage is TRBJ2-2, with 9 bases lining up with TRBD2. This CDR3 has 16 amino acids. V lost 4 bases to trimming and J lost 1 base; unmatched junction nucleotides: 4. The germline CDR1 and CDR2 sequences are LNHDA and SQIVND (reference sequence). The CDR3 protein is CASSTRTSENTGELFF. The CDR3 DNA reads TGTGCCAGTAGTACCCGGACTAGCGAGAACACCGGGGAGCTGTTTTTT.

V usage is TRBV27 and J usage is TRBJ2-7, with 12 bases identical to TRBD2. The germline V gene has CDR1 MNHEY and CDR2 SMNVEV (reference sequence). Trimming at V came to 2 bases and at J to 2 bases, leaving 1 base not matched to a gene. CDR3 length: 15 residues. The CDR3 protein is CASSLRLAGAYEQYF. CDR3 nucleotides: TGTGCCAGCAGTTTACGACTAGCGGGAGCCTACGAGCAGTACTTC.

The chain joins TRBV29-1 to TRBJ2-7; TRBD2 might be the D (5 bases). V was trimmed by 1 base and J by 2 bases, leaving 18 bases between them. Germline V gene data show CDR1 as SQVTM and CDR2 as ANQGSEA. The CDR3 covers 16 residues. CDR3 DNA: TGCAGCGTTGAAGCTGTCGGGGAGTGGGCCACCTACGAGCAGTACTTC. Amino acids: CSVEAVGEWATYEQYF.

In the case of this clone: This sample also contains other DNA sequences that code for the same CDR3. This rearrangement joins TRBV9 to TRBJ1-3; D call uncertain. CDR1 is SGDLS and CDR2 is YYNGEE in the germline V gene. Trimming removed 0 bases from V and 0 bases from J, with 7 bases in between. There are 15 residues in the CDR3. Here the CDR3 DNA reads TGTGCCAGCAGCGTAGGAGGGCACTCTGGAAACACCATATATTTT. It encodes CASSVGGHSGNTIYF.

This chain connects TRBV6-6 to TRBJ2-1; TRBD1 matches 8 bases. The ends lost 6 bases at V and 6 bases at J; junction bases unmatched: 10. Germline values: CDR1 MNHNY, CDR2 SVGAGI (reference sequence). There are 15 residues in the CDR3. CDR3 sequence reads: CASRDRTGIINEQFF. CDR3 bases: TGTGCCAGCAGGGATCGGACAGGGATTATCAATGAGCAGTTCTTC.